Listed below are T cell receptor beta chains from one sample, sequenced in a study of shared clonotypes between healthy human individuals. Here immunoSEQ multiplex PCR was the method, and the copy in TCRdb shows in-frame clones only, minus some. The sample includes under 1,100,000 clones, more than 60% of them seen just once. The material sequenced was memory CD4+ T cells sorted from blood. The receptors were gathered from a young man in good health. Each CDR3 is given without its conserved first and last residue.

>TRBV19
ASSIGQDHSPLH
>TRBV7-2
ASSFAANTEAF
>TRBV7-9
ASSRDGNQPQH
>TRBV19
ASMLGGTDTQY
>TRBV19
ASSVRGPPGEQY
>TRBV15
ATSREGGTGVNYGYT
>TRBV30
AWSANGVYGYT
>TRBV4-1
ASSQGGRGKGNQPQH
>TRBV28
ASLGRSNQPQH
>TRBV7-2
ASSLYRGLAGELF
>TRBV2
ASSSARGEQY
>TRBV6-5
ASSYSNSGRSEQY
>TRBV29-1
SVLGVAGGTYEQY
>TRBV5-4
ASSLSQGARDTGELF
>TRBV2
ASSASRIHEQY